This T cell receptor beta chain was recovered during a study of low-dose radiotherapy and immunotherapy resistance in tumors. Study summary: Administration of intravenous cyclophosphamide at 200 mg/m2 took place every two weeks, one day before radiation and immunotherapy.

First-strand cDNA used TRAV- and TRBV-specific primers, covering alpha and beta chains. With a constant-region primer and a V-primer adapter, TCRs were subjected to roughly 18 PCR cycles of amplification. The mRNA which had been isolated was amplified by in vitro transcription. TCRdb analysed the reads with MiXCR anew, one entry per CDR3 protein. This sample has tens of thousands of distinct CDR3 sequences, with under 20% found just once. Time point indicated: after trial treatment. The treatment denotes: LDRT plus nivolumab, ipilimumab, low-dose cyclophosphamide and aspirin (RACIN trial). This clonotype showed up many times. The TCR was taken from a male donor with prostate cancer. The sequenced sample was PBMCs, obtained after low-dose radiotherapy plus immunotherapy.

CDR3 sequence (DNA): TGCAGCGGGGGACGGGCCGCGGATACGCAGTATTTT. It translates to CSGGRAADTQYF. J is TRBJ2-3 and V is TRBV29-1, with D possibly being TRBD1 or TRBD2 (5 bases each). This CDR3 has 12 residues. Looked up from germline, CDR1 is SQVTM and CDR2 is ANQGSEA. Trimming removed 7 bases from V and 6 bases from J, with 14 bases in between.